Each of the 17 T cell receptor beta chains below was sequenced from the same sample in a study of blood T cell repertoires in COVID-19. Profiling relied on immunoSEQ multiplex PCR, and the TCRdb table lists in-frame clones only, not all of them. The sample records fewer than 600,000 clones, 88% being singletons. What was sequenced was PBMCs or T cells enriched from blood (not recorded which). Receptor source: a woman between 35 and 50 years old who had recovered from COVID-19.

In the case of this clone: In the same sample, other DNA sequences code for this CDR3. The gene calls are TRBV18 and TRBJ1-4, with a weak D call TRBD1 (5 bases). The V gene's germline CDR1 is KGHSH and CDR2 LQKENI. The CDR3 runs to 13 residues. Trimming pared 4 bases from V and 7 bases from J, leaving 10 bases between. The CDR3 DNA follows: TGTGCCAGCTCACGAGGCCAGGGTGAAAAACTGTTTTTT. It yields the protein CASSRGQGEKLFF.

This clone has a handful of counts. This rearrangement joins TRBV7-9 to TRBJ1-5, with 8 bases identical to TRBD1. V dropped 4 bases and J dropped 4; count of bases not matched to a gene: 12. This CDR3 spans 17 amino acids. Germline CDR1 reads SEHNR; CDR2 reads FQNEAQ (reference sequence). CDR3 region: CASSSEGQGVANQPQHF. In DNA, the CDR3 is TGTGCCAGCAGCTCCGAAGGACAGGGAGTGGCGAATCAGCCCCAGCATTTT.

This rearrangement joins TRBV3-1 (or the pseudogene TRBV3-2) to TRBJ2-3; 11 nucleotides line up with TRBD2. The CDR3 loop spans 15 amino acids. Germline trimming cut 5 bases from V and 9 bases from J; bases unmatched to any gene: 10. The germline V gene has CDR1 LGHDT and CDR2 YNNKEL (reference sequence). CDR3 sequence (DNA): TGTGCCAGCAGCATAAATAGCGGGAGGGAATTAACGCAGTATTTT. It codes for CASSINSGRELTQYF.

The chain couples TRBV21-1 to TRBJ2-2; TRBD2 is taken as the D call from the table, unchecked against the DNA. TRBV21-1 is labeled a pseudogene. There are 18 residues in the CDR3. Written as DNA, the CDR3 is TGTGCCAGCAGCAAAGAGAGGGCGGGGGTGAGGAACACCGGGGAGCTGTTTTTT. It encodes CASSKERAGVRNTGELFF.

This chain links TRBV7-2 with TRBJ2-3, with no clear D. The CDR3 covers 11 residues. The V gene's germline CDR1 is SGHTA and CDR2 FQGNSA. Trimming took off 4 bases at V and 6 bases at J, with 5 bases between the two ends. CDR3 loop: CASSSLDTQYF. The CDR3 DNA reads TGTGCCAGCAGCTCCCTGGATACGCAGTATTTT.

This chain uses TRBV9 with TRBJ2-1, with 8 bases fitting TRBD1. The CDR3 runs 13 residues. The germline gives CDR1 SGDLS, CDR2 YYNGEE. The ends lost 0 bases at V and 9 bases at J; junction bases unmatched: 2. CDR3 region: CASSVATGGEQFF. CDR3 bases: TGTGCCAGCAGCGTAGCTACAGGGGGTGAGCAGTTCTTC.

This chain joins TRBV18 and TRBJ2-3, with 11 nucleotides matching TRBD2. The CDR3 contains 14 residues. V shed 5 bases and J 6 bases; nucleotides not matched to a gene: 4. Germline V lookup: CDR1 KGHSH, CDR2 LQKENI. The CDR3 nucleotides are TGTGCCAGCTCAACACTAGCGGGAGCCGATACGCAGTATTTT. Protein sequence: CASSTLAGADTQYF.

CDR3 in amino acids: CASRTSGQPGETQYF. Here the CDR3 DNA reads TGCGCCAGCAGGACCTCGGGACAGCCCGGCGAGACCCAGTACTTC. The chain is built from TRBV5-1 and TRBJ2-5, with 7 bases matching TRBD1. The CDR3 length is 15 residues. Germline-derived CDR1 and CDR2 are SGHRS and YFSETQ. Trimming cost V 5 bases and J 5 bases; bases outside gene matches: 12.

The chain couples TRBV18 to TRBJ1-2; 7 bases line up with TRBD1. The junction had 8 bases not matched to a gene; V was cut back by 0 bases and J by 4 bases. CDR1 and CDR2 (germline): KGHSH, LQKENI. The CDR3 totals 16 residues. Here the CDR3 reads CASSPPSRQGGYGYTF. CDR3 bases: TGTGCCAGCTCACCACCTTCGAGGCAGGGGGGCTATGGCTACACCTTC.

The rearrangement links TRBV10-1 to TRBJ2-3; 12 bases map to TRBD2. V lost 6 bases and J lost 4; bases outside the gene matches: 8. This CDR3 spans 16 amino acids. Germline CDR1 WNHNN, CDR2 SYGVQD (reference sequence). As DNA, the CDR3 is TGCGCCAGCAGCCATAGGACTAGCGGGGTAGCAGATACGCAGTATTTT. This gives the protein CASSHRTSGVADTQYF.

The V and J genes are TRBV6-4 and TRBJ2-1; D unclear. CDR1 is MRHNA, CDR2 SNTAGT, per germline. Trimming stripped 3 bases from V and 9 bases from J, with 18 bases between. The CDR3 loop spans 15 amino acids. CDR3 loop: CASSDGPSMMVEQFF. The CDR3 DNA reads TGTGCCAGCAGTGATGGCCCTTCAATGATGGTTGAGCAGTTCTTC.

The chain carries TRBV12-5 and TRBJ2-3; 10 bases fit TRBD2. V was clipped by 0 bases and J by 3 bases; unmatched bases: 6. CDR1 is LGHNT and CDR2 is FRNRAP in the germline V gene. The CDR3 is made up of 17 amino acids. The CDR3 DNA follows: TGTGCTAGTGGTTTGGTCCCTAGCGGGAGAGTAACAGATACGCAGTATTTT. The encoded protein is CASGLVPSGRVTDTQYF.

V is TRBV5-1 and J is TRBJ2-1; 7 bases line up with TRBD2. Germline V CDR1 and CDR2: SGHRS, YFSETQ. The junction had 4 bases not matched to a gene; V was cut back by 0 bases and J by 1 base. This CDR3 is 16 amino acids long. The CDR3 region is CASSLETSRSYNEQFF. The CDR3 DNA is TGCGCCAGCAGCTTGGAGACTAGCAGGTCCTACAATGAGCAGTTCTTC.

The chain combines TRBV21-1 with TRBJ2-5; TRBD2 is the table's D call, not checked against the DNA. TRBV21-1 is labeled a pseudogene. The CDR3 contains 16 residues. CDR3 sequence (DNA): TGTGCCAGCAGCACTCGGGGGGGGCGCGGGCAAGAGACCCAGTACTTC. This codes for CASSTRGGRGQETQYF.

This clone has a handful of counts. V is TRBV5-1 and J is TRBJ2-7; D uncertain. CDR3 length: 11 residues. In germline, CDR1 is SGHRS, CDR2 YFSETQ. Trimming took 4 bases from V and 7 from J, leaving 9 bases between them. CDR3 loop: CASSPGREQYF. In nucleotides, the CDR3 is TGCGCCAGCAGCCCGGGTCGGGAGCAGTACTTC.

The J gene is TRBJ1-2, the V gene TRBV10-2, with 10 bases identical to TRBD1. The CDR3 length is 15 residues. Germline lookup yields CDR1 WSHSY and CDR2 SAAADI. The V and J ends lost 6 bases and 4 bases, in that order; junction bases with no gene match: 8. The CDR3 here is CASRGGQGSVYGYTF. The CDR3 bases are TGCGCCAGCAGGGGGGGACAGGGGAGCGTCTATGGCTACACCTTC.

The chain carries TRBV11-2 and TRBJ2-2; D is possibly TRBD2 (7 bases). Trimming took 5 bases from V and 5 from J, leaving 27 bases between them. Per the germline V gene, CDR1 is SGHAT and CDR2 is FQNNGV. The CDR3 is 19 amino acids. CDR3 sequence (DNA): TGTGCCAGCAGCGCCAACGGGGGGCTAGCGGCATGGGGGACCGGGGAGCTGTTTTTT. Protein product: CASSANGGLAAWGTGELFF.